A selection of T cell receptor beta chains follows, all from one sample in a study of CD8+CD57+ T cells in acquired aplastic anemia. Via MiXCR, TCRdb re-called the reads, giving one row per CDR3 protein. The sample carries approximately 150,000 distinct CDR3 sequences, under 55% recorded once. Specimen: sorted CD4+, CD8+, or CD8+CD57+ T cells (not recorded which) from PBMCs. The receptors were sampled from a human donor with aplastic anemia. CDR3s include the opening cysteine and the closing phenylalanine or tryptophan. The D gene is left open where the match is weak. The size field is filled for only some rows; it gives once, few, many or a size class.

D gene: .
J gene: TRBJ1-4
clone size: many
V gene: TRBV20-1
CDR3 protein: CSARWSGGEKLFF
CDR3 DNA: TGCAGTGCTAGATGGTCAGGCGGGGAAAAACTGTTTTTT

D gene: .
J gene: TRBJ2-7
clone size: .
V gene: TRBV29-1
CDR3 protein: CSVLTSRAYEQYF
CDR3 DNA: TGCAGCGTCCTGACTAGTAGGGCCTACGAGCAGTACTTC

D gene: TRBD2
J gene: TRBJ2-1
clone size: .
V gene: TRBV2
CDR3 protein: CASRPHASGVYNEQFF
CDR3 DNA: TGTGCCAGCAGGCCCCACGCTAGCGGGGTATACAATGAGCAGTTCTTC

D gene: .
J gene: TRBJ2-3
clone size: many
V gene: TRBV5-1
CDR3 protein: CASSLVDTQYF
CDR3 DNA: TGCGCCAGCAGCTTGGTGGATACGCAGTATTTT

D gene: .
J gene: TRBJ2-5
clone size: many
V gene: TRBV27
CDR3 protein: CASSLGAAQYF
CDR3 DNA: TGTGCCAGCAGTTTAGGGGCAGCCCAGTACTTC

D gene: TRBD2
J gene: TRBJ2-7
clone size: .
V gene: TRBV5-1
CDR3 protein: CASSLASAGGSYEQYF
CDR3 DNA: TGCGCCAGCAGCTTGGCCTCGGCGGGGGGCTCCTACGAGCAGTACTTC

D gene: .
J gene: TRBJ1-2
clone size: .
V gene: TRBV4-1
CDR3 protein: CASSQDQEGWYGYTF
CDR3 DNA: TGCGCCAGCAGCCAAGATCAGGAGGGCTGGTATGGCTACACCTTC

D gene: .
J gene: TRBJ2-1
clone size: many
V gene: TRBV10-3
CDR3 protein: CAISGRGAPNEQFF
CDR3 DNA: TGTGCCATCAGTGGAAGGGGGGCCCCCAATGAGCAGTTCTTC

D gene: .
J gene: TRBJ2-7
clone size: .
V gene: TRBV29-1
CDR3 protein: CSYRRESSYEQYF
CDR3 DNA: TGCAGCTACCGACGAGAAAGCTCCTACGAGCAGTACTTC

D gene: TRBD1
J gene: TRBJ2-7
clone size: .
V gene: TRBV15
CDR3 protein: CATSRGTGTGGFEQYF
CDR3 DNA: TGTGCCACCAGCAGAGGGACCGGGACAGGCGGATTCGAGCAGTACTTC

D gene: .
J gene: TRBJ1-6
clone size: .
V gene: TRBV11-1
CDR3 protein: CASSLSARETDNSPLHF
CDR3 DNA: TGTGCCAGCAGCTTAAGTGCTAGAGAGACAGATAATTCACCCCTCCACTTT

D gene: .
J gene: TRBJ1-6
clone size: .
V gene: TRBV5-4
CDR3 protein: CASGEVGANSPLHF
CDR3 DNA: TGTGCCTCCGGGGAGGTAGGGGCCAATTCACCCCTCCACTTT

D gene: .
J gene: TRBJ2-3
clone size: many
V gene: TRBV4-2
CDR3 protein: CASSQDEGGFDTQYF
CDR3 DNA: TGTGCCAGCAGCCAAGATGAGGGGGGCTTTGATACGCAGTATTTT

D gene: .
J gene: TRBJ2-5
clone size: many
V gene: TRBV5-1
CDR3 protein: CASRSSPGLGETQYF
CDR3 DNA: TGCGCCAGCAGGTCCTCCCCTGGACTTGGGGAGACCCAGTACTTC

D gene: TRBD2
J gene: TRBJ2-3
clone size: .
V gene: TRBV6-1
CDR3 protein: CASSNTGGGQTDTQYF
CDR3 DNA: TGTGCCAGCAGCAACACCGGGGGGGGGCAGACAGATACGCAGTATTTT

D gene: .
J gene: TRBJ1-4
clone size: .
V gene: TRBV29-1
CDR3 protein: CSAKEGEKLFF
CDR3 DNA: TGCAGCGCTAAAGAGGGGGAAAAACTGTTTTTT

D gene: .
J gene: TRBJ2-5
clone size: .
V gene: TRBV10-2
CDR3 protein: CASSEQEETQYF
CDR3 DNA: TGCGCCAGCAGTGAGCAGGAAGAGACCCAGTACTTC

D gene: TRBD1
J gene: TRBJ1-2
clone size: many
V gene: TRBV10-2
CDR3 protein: CASSETGGENYGYTF
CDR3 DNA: TGCGCCAGCAGTGAGACAGGGGGCGAGAACTATGGCTACACCTTC

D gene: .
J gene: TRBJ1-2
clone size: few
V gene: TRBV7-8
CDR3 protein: CASSLARAGRGYTF
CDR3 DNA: TGTGCCAGCAGCTTAGCGCGGGCAGGGAGAGGCTACACCTTC

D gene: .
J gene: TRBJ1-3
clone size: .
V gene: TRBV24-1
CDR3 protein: CATSDPRDGGSTIYF
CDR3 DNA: TGTGCCACCAGCGACCCCCGGGACGGTGGAAGCACCATATATTTT

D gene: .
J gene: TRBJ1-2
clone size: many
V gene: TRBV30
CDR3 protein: CAWSVGWTYGYTF
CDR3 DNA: TGTGCCTGGAGTGTAGGGTGGACATATGGCTACACCTTC

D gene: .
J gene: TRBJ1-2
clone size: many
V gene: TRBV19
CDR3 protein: CASSIAGFNYGYTF
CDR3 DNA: TGTGCCAGTAGTATAGCGGGGTTTAACTATGGCTACACCTTC

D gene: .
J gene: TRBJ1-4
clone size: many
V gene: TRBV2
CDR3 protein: CASSQPLGTNEKLFF
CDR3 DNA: TGTGCCAGCAGCCAACCCCTAGGGACTAATGAAAAACTGTTTTTT

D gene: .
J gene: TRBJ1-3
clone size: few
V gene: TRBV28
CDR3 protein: CASTPWGNSGNTIYF
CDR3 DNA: TGTGCCAGCACCCCCTGGGGGAACTCTGGAAACACCATATATTTT

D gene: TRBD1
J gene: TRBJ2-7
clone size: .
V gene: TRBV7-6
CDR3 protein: CASSLDWQGAGYEQYF
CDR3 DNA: TGTGCCAGCAGCTTAGATTGGCAGGGGGCTGGGTACGAGCAGTACTTC

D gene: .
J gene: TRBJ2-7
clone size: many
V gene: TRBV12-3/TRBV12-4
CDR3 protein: CASSRDGVGEQYF
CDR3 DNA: TGTGCCAGCAGCAGGGACGGGGTAGGCGAGCAGTACTTC

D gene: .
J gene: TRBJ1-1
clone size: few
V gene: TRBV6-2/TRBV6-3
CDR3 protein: CASTLGTLKSTEAFF
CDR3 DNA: TGTGCCAGCACCCTAGGGACATTGAAAAGCACTGAAGCTTTCTTT

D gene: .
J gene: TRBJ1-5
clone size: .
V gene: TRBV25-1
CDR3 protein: CASSEGGIGNQPQHF
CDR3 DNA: TGTGCCAGCAGTGAGGGGGGCATTGGCAATCAGCCCCAGCATTTT

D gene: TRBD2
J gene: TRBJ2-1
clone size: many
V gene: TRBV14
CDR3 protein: CASSQGRLAEQFF
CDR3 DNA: TGTGCCAGCAGCCAGGGTAGACTAGCAGAGCAGTTCTTC

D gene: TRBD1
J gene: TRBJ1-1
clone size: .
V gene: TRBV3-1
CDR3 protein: CAKVRDRANTEALF
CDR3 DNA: TGTGCCAAAGTCCGGGACAGGGCGAACACTGAAGCTCTCTTT

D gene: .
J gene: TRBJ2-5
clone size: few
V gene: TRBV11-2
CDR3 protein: CASRGGRGLTYQETQYF
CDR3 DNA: TGTGCCAGCAGGGGGGGGCGGGGGCTTACTTACCAAGAGACCCAGTACTTC

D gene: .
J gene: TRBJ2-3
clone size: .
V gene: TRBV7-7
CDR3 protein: CASSADSREGTQYF
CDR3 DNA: TGTGCTAGCAGCGCCGACTCGCGCGAGGGAACGCAGTATTTT

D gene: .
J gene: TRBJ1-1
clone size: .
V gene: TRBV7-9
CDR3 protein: CASSLRLGGEAFF
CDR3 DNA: TGTGCCAGCAGCTTACGGTTAGGTGGTGAAGCTTTCTTT

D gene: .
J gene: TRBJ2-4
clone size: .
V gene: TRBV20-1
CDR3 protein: CSARVEGLPKNIQYF
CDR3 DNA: TGCAGTGCTAGAGTCGAAGGGTTGCCCAAAAACATTCAGTACTTC

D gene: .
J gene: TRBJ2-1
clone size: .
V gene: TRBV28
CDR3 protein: CASRPMTGLYNEQFF
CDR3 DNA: TGTGCCAGCAGACCTATGACCGGGTTGTACAATGAGCAGTTCTTC

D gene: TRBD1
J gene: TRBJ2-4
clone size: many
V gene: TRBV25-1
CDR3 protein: CASSETGAKNIQYF
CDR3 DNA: TGTGCCAGCAGTGAGACAGGGGCCAAAAACATTCAGTACTTC

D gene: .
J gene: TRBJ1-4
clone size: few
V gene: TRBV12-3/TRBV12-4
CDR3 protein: CASSFQGSNEKLFF
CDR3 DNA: TGTGCCAGCAGTTTCCAGGGGAGCAATGAAAAACTGTTTTTT

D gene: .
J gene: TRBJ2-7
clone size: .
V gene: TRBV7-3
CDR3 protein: CASSSYRQVYEQYF
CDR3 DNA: TGTGCCAGCAGCTCATACCGGCAAGTCTACGAGCAGTACTTC

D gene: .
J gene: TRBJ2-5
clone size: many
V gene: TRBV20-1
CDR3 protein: CSARDGGKETQYF
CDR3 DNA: TGCAGTGCTAGAGATGGGGGGAAAGAGACCCAGTACTTC

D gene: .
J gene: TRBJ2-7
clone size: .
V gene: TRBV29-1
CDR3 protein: CSVEPRGRPYEQYF
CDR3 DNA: TGCAGCGTTGAGCCGAGGGGCCGACCTTACGAGCAGTACTTC

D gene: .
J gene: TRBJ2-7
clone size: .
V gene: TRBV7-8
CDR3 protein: CASRAVGSYEQYF
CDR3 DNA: TGTGCCAGCAGGGCTGTGGGTTCCTACGAGCAGTACTTC

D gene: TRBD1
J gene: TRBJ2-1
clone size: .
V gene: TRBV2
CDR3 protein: CARRDSNYNEQFF
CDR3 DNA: TGTGCCAGACGGGACAGCAATTACAATGAGCAGTTCTTC

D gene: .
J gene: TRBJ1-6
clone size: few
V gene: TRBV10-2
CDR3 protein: CASSESPPNSPLHF
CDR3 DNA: TGCGCCAGCAGTGAGTCACCACCAAATTCACCCCTCCACTTT

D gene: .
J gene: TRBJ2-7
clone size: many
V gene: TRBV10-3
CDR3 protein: CAISEPVGSAEQYF
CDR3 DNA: TGTGCCATCAGTGAGCCGGTCGGTAGTGCCGAGCAGTACTTC

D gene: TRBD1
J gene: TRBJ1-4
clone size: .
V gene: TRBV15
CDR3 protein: CATSSTRGTGNEKLFF
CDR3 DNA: TGTGCCACCAGCAGTACCCGGGGGACAGGGAATGAAAAACTGTTTTTT

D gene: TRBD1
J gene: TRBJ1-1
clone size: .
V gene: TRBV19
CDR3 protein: CASTGGYNTEAFF
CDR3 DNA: TGTGCCAGCACAGGGGGCTATAACACTGAAGCTTTCTTT

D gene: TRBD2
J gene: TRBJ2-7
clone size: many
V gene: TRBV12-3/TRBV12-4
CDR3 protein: CATMLAGGGYEQYF
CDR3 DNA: TGTGCCACCATGCTAGCGGGGGGCGGGTACGAGCAGTACTTC

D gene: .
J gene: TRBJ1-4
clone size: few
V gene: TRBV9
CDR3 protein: CASSAGGEQLKKLFF
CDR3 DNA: TGTGCCAGCAGCGCCGGGGGGGAGCAATTGAAAAAACTGTTTTTT

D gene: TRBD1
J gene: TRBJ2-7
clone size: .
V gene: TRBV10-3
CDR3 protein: CASIPTGGYEQYF
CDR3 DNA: TGTGCCAGCATCCCGACAGGGGGGTACGAGCAGTACTTC

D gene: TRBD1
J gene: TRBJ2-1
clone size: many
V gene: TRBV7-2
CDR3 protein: CASSLQTGGSLYNEQFF
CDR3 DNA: TGTGCCAGCAGCCTGCAGACAGGGGGGAGTTTATACAATGAGCAGTTCTTC

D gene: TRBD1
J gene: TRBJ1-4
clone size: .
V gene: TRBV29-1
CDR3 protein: CSVSQTGYEKLFF
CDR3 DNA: TGCAGCGTTTCGCAGACAGGGTACGAAAAACTGTTTTTT

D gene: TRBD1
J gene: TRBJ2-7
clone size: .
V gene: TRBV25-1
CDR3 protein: CASSSLFRDSQHEQYF
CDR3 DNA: TGTGCCAGCAGCTCGCTCTTCCGGGACAGCCAGCACGAGCAGTACTTC

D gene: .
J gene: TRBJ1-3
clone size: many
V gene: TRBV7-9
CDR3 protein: CASSLQAASGNTIYF
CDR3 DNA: TGTGCCAGCAGCTTACAGGCGGCCTCTGGAAACACCATATATTTT

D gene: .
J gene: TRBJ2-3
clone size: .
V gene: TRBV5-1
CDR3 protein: CASSAGTPIDTQYF
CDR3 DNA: TGCGCCAGCAGCGCTGGGACACCGATAGATACGCAGTATTTT